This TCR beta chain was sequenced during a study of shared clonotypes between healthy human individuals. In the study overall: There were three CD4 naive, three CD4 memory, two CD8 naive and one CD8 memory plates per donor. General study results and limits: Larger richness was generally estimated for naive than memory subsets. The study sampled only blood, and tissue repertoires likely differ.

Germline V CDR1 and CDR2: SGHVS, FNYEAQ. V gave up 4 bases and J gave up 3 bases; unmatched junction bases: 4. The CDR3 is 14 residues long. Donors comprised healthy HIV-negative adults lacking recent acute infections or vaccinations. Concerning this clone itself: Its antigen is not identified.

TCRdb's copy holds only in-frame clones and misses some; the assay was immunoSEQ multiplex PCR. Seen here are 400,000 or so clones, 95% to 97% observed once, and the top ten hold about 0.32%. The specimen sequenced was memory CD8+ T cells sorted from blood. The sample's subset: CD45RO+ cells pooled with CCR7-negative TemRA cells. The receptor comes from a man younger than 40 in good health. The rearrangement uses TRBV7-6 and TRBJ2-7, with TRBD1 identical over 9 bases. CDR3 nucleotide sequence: TGTGCCAGCAGCTCCTGGACAGGGGACTACGAGCAGTACTTC. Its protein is CASSSWTGDYEQYF.